This T cell receptor beta chain stems from a study of blood T cell repertoires in COVID-19. Study in general: The origin of the acute and convalescent COVID-19 samples was the United States, Italy and Spain.

Assay: immunoSEQ multiplex PCR; the TCRdb copy retains only in-frame clones and omits some. The data show 55,000 to 75,000 clones, roughly 81% seen once. The CDR3 is 15 residues long. Losses at the gene ends were 6 bases for V and 9 bases for J; bases not matched to a gene: 14. Germline CDR1 LNHDA, CDR2 SQIVND (reference sequence). This clonotype originated in a human donor in a cohort sampled during active COVID-19. The rearrangement uses TRBV19 and TRBJ2-7, with 10 nucleotides matching TRBD2. The sequenced sample was peripheral blood. The CDR3 region has the DNA TGTGCCAGTAGCCCAGGGTCAGCGGGAGGGCGGGGGCAGTACTTC. Translating it yields CASSPGSAGGRGQYF.